Detailed here is one TCR beta chain. This entry belongs to a study of blood T cell repertoires in COVID-19. Across the whole study: PBMCs, B-cell-depleted T cells, or T cells were the source of the cDNA or gDNA that made up the material.

Methods used by the authors: Quantification of nucleated cells was approximated via reference gene primer amplification. Measured with immunoSEQ multiplex PCR; TCRdb has only the in-frame clones, and not every one. V and J calls and clone size are as listed in that table; D and trimming were resolved from the DNA. The table has a few hundred thousand clones, roughly 83% seen once. Germline CDR1 reads SGHRS; CDR2 reads YFSETQ. This CDR3 has 14 residues. Trimming took off 4 bases at V and 1 base at J, with 8 bases between the two ends. The receptor was isolated from an older man with acute or convalescent COVID-19. The sample comprised peripheral blood. This chain links TRBV5-1 with TRBJ2-2; maybe TRBD1 (6 bases). CDR3 sequence: CASSEGQNTGELFF. CDR3 in DNA: TGCGCCAGCAGCGAGGGACAGAACACCGGGGAGCTGTTTTTT.